This T cell receptor (beta chain) emerged from a study of shared clonotypes between healthy human individuals. Trimming took 1 base from V and 4 from J, leaving 8 bases between them. CDR1 SGDLS and CDR2 YYNGEE come from the germline V gene. This CDR3 has 14 residues. Repertoires were generated with immunoSEQ multiplex PCR, while TCRdb's copy carries only in-frame clones and drops some. The sample has approximately 2.5 million clones, 93% seen once. This sequence was found in a man between 18 and 35 years old in good health. Some clones in this sample may be carry-over from other donors' samples. The specimen sequenced was naive CD4+ T cells from PBMCs. Subset noted: CD45RA+ positively selected. The chain carries TRBV9 and TRBJ1-4; perhaps TRBD1 as D (6 bases). CDR3 in amino acids: CASSVQQGNEKLFF. The CDR3, as DNA: TGTGCCAGCAGCGTACAACAGGGTAATGAAAAACTGTTTTTT.